This TCR beta chain was obtained from a study of cytomegalovirus exposure and HLA in healthy donors. Study observations and caveats: TCR beta V- and J-gene trimming, according to a later analysis, was linked to a missense DCLRE1C variant. Most TCR sequences were seen very rarely across donors, but some public TCRs occurred in many.

This CDR3 is 16 amino acids long. Germline V gene lookup returns CDR1 SNHLY and CDR2 FYNNEI. Trimming stripped 5 bases from V and 5 bases from J, with 18 bases between. A word on this clone: The antigen is not known.

PCR involved 60 Vbeta and 13 Jbeta primers. The table came from immunoSEQ multiplex PCR; TCRdb's copy has only in-frame clones and leaves some out. The sample has around 140,000 clones, approximately 82% seen once. Sequenced sample: PBMCs. This rearrangement joins TRBV2 to TRBJ1-4; no clear D gene. The receptor was isolated from a woman aged 40 to 49 in good health and CMV-seronegative. CDR3 region: CASSSYRDRKNEKLFF. The DNA for the CDR3 is TGTGCCAGCAGTTCTTACCGGGATCGGAAGAATGAAAAACTGTTTTTT.